The T cell receptor (beta chain) under discussion was sequenced for a study of shared clonotypes between healthy human individuals. Sequencing used immunoSEQ multiplex PCR; TCRdb keeps in-frame clones, though not all of them. The profile shows about half a million clones, approximately 84% of them singletons. In the case of this clone: What it binds is not known.

Germline V gives CDR1 GTSNPN, CDR2 SVGIG (reference sequence). The CDR3 loop spans 14 amino acids. V shed 0 bases and J shed 7 bases, with 12 bases lying between them. Study results and caveats: The study sampled only blood, and tissue repertoires likely differ. Genetic and exposure-history diversity was limited by the small donor number.

Material: PBMCs. This sequence joins TRBV30 and TRBJ2-2; tentative D call: TRBD1 (5 bases). The sequence derives from a woman in her thirties or forties in good health. Some clones in this sample may be carry-over from other donors' samples. CDR3 region: CAWSVGFRDGELFF. CDR3 DNA sequence: TGTGCCTGGAGTGTAGGATTCAGGGACGGGGAGCTGTTTTTT.